What follows is one T cell receptor (beta chain) and its context. Its antigen is not identified. The germline gives CDR1 DFQATT, CDR2 SNEGSKA (reference sequence). V lost 3 bases, J lost 3 bases, and 5 bases stayed unmatched. The CDR3 is 14 amino acids. Using immunoSEQ multiplex PCR, the repertoire was profiled, and TCRdb retains in-frame clones only, with some absent. The data contain over 120,000 clones, about 86% of them seen just once; the ten biggest clones take up roughly 5.1%. These data come from a study of T cell responses to AZD1222 COVID-19 vaccine. Study observations and caveats: Females made up more of the donors, who were largely white British, and clonal diversity may have come out too low.

The V and J genes are TRBV20-1 and TRBJ2-1; the match to TRBD1 covers 7 bases. Source: peripheral blood, taken 28 days after the second AZD1222 dose. The TCR comes from an adult who received the AZD1222 COVID-19 vaccine. CDR3 coding DNA: TGCAGTGCTAGTGACAGGGTAGGCTACAATGAGCAGTTCTTC. It codes for CSASDRVGYNEQFF.